Shown below are 23 T cell receptor beta chains from a single sample sequenced in a study of cytotoxic CD8 clonotypes in ibrutinib-treated CLL. Sequencing was performed with immunoSEQ multiplex PCR; in TCRdb, only in-frame clones are kept and a portion is missing. The sample lists 190,000 or so clones, over 60% occurring once. Sequencing used PBMCs, obtained after 24 months of ibrutinib treatment. Source of these receptors: a human donor with chronic lymphocytic leukemia.

V gene TRBV5-4 combines with J gene TRBJ2-3; 8 bases align to TRBD2. The junction had 8 bases not matched to a gene; V was cut back by 4 bases and J by 4 bases. The CDR3 totals 15 residues. Germline V CDR1 and CDR2: SGHNT, YYREEE (reference sequence). Here the CDR3 reads CASSQEREQADTQYF. DNA of the CDR3: TGTGCCAGCAGCCAGGAGCGGGAGCAGGCAGATACGCAGTATTTT. Full variable domain (rest looked up from reference TRBV5-4 and TRBJ2-3): ETGVTQSPTHLIKTRGQQVTLRCSSQSGHNTVSWYQQALGQGPQFIFQYYREEENGRGNFPPRFSGLQFPNYSSELNVNALELDDSALYLCASSQEREQADTQYFGPGTRLTVL.

This clone was observed a handful of times. V usage is TRBV2 and J usage is TRBJ2-2, with a tentative D call TRBD1 (5 bases). The CDR3 sequence is 14 residues long. V gave up 8 bases and J gave up 3 bases, with 13 bases separating them. CDR1 and CDR2 (germline): SNHLY, FYNNEI. CDR3 DNA sequence: TGTGCCAGCGGGGTGGGGCTCGACACCGGGGAGCTGTTTTTT. Encoded protein: CASGVGLDTGELFF.

The V and J genes are TRBV5-6 and TRBJ1-2, with D possibly TRBD1 on 5 matching bases. This CDR3 spans 13 amino acids. CDR1 and CDR2 (germline): SGHDT, YYEEEE. With 3 bases removed from V and 4 bases from J, the gap between germline ends came to 10 bases. The CDR3 spells CASSSGLGYGYTF. The CDR3 DNA is TGTGCCAGCAGCTCAGGGTTAGGCTATGGCTACACCTTC.

V and J are TRBV7-2 and TRBJ2-3; no firm D call. Trimming pared 5 bases from V and 4 bases from J, leaving 10 bases between. Germline CDR1 reads SGHTA; CDR2 reads FQGNSA. The CDR3 length is 13 residues. CDR3 nucleotides: TGTGCCAGCAGCCGGGTTCCCTCAGATACGCAGTATTTT. Its translation: CASSRVPSDTQYF.

The chain recombines TRBV5-1 with TRBJ2-1; 13 nucleotides align to TRBD2. Looked up from germline, CDR1 is SGHRS and CDR2 is YFSETQ. This CDR3 is 17 amino acids long. V gave up 3 bases and J gave up 0 bases; unmatched junction bases: 3. The CDR3 spells CASSWGLAGFSYNEQFF. The DNA for the CDR3 is TGCGCCAGCAGCTGGGGACTAGCGGGATTCTCCTACAATGAGCAGTTCTTC.

The chain couples TRBV2 to TRBJ1-4; possibly TRBD1 for D (5 bases). This CDR3 has 13 residues. Germline V gene lookup returns CDR1 SNHLY and CDR2 FYNNEI. Trimming pared 8 bases from V and 6 bases from J, leaving 13 bases between. CDR3 sequence: CASEGLGDEKLFF. The DNA for the CDR3 is TGTGCCAGCGAGGGGTTGGGGGATGAAAAACTGTTTTTT.

This chain connects TRBV4-2 to TRBJ2-7, with D maybe TRBD2 (5 bases). The germline V gene encodes CDR1 LGHNA and CDR2 YNFKEQ. The CDR3 loop spans 18 amino acids. The ends were cut back, 0 bases at V and 2 bases at J, with 20 bases in the middle. As DNA, the CDR3 is TGTGCCAGCAGCCAAGACCGTGTGGAGCGGAGCCGGACCTACGAGCAGTACTTC. Protein sequence: CASSQDRVERSRTYEQYF.

The V gene is TRBV4-3, the J gene TRBJ2-1; 15 bases are shared with TRBD2. The CDR3 has 21 amino acids. Germline CDR1 LGHNA, CDR2 YSLEER. The J segment lost 0 bases and the V segment lost 3 bases, leaving 12 bases of the junction unmatched. CDR3 DNA sequence: TGCGCCAGCAGCCAGCACTCGGGACTAGCGGGAGGCACGGGCTCCTACAATGAGCAGTTCTTC. Its protein product is CASSQHSGLAGGTGSYNEQFF.

V is TRBV7-9 and J is TRBJ2-3, with 7 bases lining up with TRBD2. Germline trimming cut 4 bases from V and 12 bases from J; bases unmatched to any gene: 10. The CDR3 runs 13 residues. Germline assignment: CDR1 SEHNR and CDR2 FQNEAQ (reference sequence). As DNA, the CDR3 is TGTGCCAGCAGCTCTATCCGGGGGGATCCCCAGTATTTT. This translates into CASSSIRGDPQYF.

The V and J genes are TRBV4-3 and TRBJ2-3; 12 bases map to TRBD2. J was trimmed by 10 bases and V by 4 bases; bases with no gene match: 9. The CDR3 consists of 15 residues. Germline V gene data show CDR1 as LGHNA and CDR2 as YSLEER. The CDR3 DNA sequence: TGCGCCAGCAGCCGTAACCTAGCGGGAGGGCCTGCGCAGTATTTT. Translating gives CASSRNLAGGPAQYF.

V usage is TRBV10-2 and J usage is TRBJ2-2; 11 nucleotides agree with TRBD2. This CDR3 has 16 amino acids. V shed 2 bases and J 5 bases; nucleotides not matched to a gene: 4. The germline CDR1 and CDR2 sequences are WSHSY and SAAADI. The CDR3 protein is CASSERLAGFTGELFF. In nucleotides, the CDR3 is TGCGCCAGCAGTGAGCGACTAGCGGGATTTACCGGGGAGCTGTTTTTT.

The chain links TRBV7-2 to TRBJ2-7; D might be TRBD2 (5 bases). Germline values: CDR1 SGHTA, CDR2 FQGNSA. V was clipped by 2 bases and J by 0 bases, with 11 bases between them. CDR3 length: 15 residues. Here the CDR3 reads CASSLRAVVSYEQYF. The CDR3 DNA reads TGTGCCAGCAGCTTACGAGCGGTGGTCTCCTACGAGCAGTACTTC.

This clone has a single count. J is TRBJ1-2 and V is TRBV5-6; TRBD1 matches at 8 bases. Germline CDR1 SGHDT, CDR2 YYEEEE. With V trimmed by 4 bases and J by 6 bases, 8 bases remained unmatched. The CDR3 has 14 residues. CDR3 amino acids: CASSHYQGANGYTF. The CDR3 nucleotides read TGTGCCAGCAGCCATTACCAGGGGGCTAATGGCTACACCTTC.

The V gene is TRBV5-4, the J gene TRBJ1-2, with D possibly matching TRBD1 (6 bases). The CDR3 has 16 residues. Germline loops: CDR1 SGHNT, CDR2 YYREEE (reference sequence). The V end lost 0 bases, the J end lost 4 bases, and 16 bases lay between the germline ends. CDR3: CASSLGATGGSYGYTF. The CDR3 nucleotides read TGTGCCAGCAGCTTGGGGGCGACAGGCGGCAGCTATGGCTACACCTTC. The whole variable domain, filled in from reference TRBV5-4 and TRBJ1-2, reads ETGVTQSPTHLIKTRGQQVTLRCSSQSGHNTVSWYQQALGQGPQFIFQYYREEENGRGNFPPRFSGLQFPNYSSELNVNALELDDSALYLCASSLGATGGSYGYTFGSGTRLTVV.

The gene calls are TRBV4-3 and TRBJ2-1, with 8 bases fitting TRBD1. CDR3 length: 17 residues. Germline loops: CDR1 LGHNA, CDR2 YSLEER. With 0 bases clipped from V and 2 bases from J, the junction kept 6 bases outside the gene matches. The CDR3 nucleotides read TGCGCCAGCAGCCAAGAGAGGACAGGGCAGGCCTACAATGAGCAGTTCTTC. Translated, it gives CASSQERTGQAYNEQFF.

CDR3 nucleotides: TGCGCCAGCAGCTTCTCCGCAGGGAGGGGAGAAGAAAAACTGTTTTTT. Encoded protein: CASSFSAGRGEEKLFF. V gene TRBV5-1 combines with J gene TRBJ1-4; D possibly corresponds to TRBD1 (5 bases). This CDR3 is 16 amino acids long. The V end was cut by 2 bases, the J end by 8 bases, with 19 bases between. The V gene's germline CDR1 is SGHRS and CDR2 YFSETQ.

V and J are TRBV7-9 and TRBJ2-3; 8 nucleotides agree with TRBD2. V gave up 9 bases and J gave up 3 bases; unmatched junction bases: 5. This CDR3 has 13 amino acids. Looked up from germline, CDR1 is SEHNR and CDR2 is FQNEAQ (reference sequence). DNA for the CDR3: TGTGCCAGAGGGGCGGGAGGAACAGATACGCAGTATTTT. Translating gives CARGAGGTDTQYF. The entire variable domain, with the rest obtained from reference TRBV7-9 and TRBJ2-3, is as follows: DTGVSQNPRHKITKRGQNVTFRCDPISEHNRLYWYRQTLGQGPEFLTYFQNEAQLEKSRLLSDRFSAERPKGSFSTLEIQRTEQGDSAMYLCARGAGGTDTQYFGPGTRLTVL.

The rearrangement joins TRBV14 to TRBJ2-7; 11 bases agree with TRBD2. The germline V gene has CDR1 SGHDN and CDR2 FVKESK. The CDR3 runs to 14 residues. Trimming removed 4 bases from V and 3 bases from J; junction bases left unmatched: 2. In DNA form, the CDR3 reads TGTGCCAGCAGCCTAGCGGGAGGGTACTACGAGCAGTACTTC. Translation: CASSLAGGYYEQYF.

The CDR3 protein is CASSVGRATGELFF. The CDR3 DNA reads TGTGCCAGCAGCGTCGGCAGGGCGACCGGGGAGCTGTTTTTT. The genes are TRBV11-2 and TRBJ2-2; tentatively, D is TRBD1 (5 bases). Germline V gives CDR1 SGHAT, CDR2 FQNNGV. The V and J ends lost 5 bases and 5 bases respectively, with 12 bases between them. CDR3 length: 14 residues.

The V and J genes are TRBV2 and TRBJ2-7, with unresolved D. The V end was cut by 3 bases, the J end by 3 bases, with 9 bases between. The CDR3 spans 13 residues. The V gene's germline CDR1 is SNHLY and CDR2 FYNNEI. The CDR3 loop reads CASSDRQIYEQYF. CDR3 DNA sequence: TGTGCCAGCAGTGACCGGCAGATCTACGAGCAGTACTTC.

The CDR3 reads CASTNAVQGSYEQYF. As DNA, the CDR3 is TGCGCCAGCACTAATGCGGTACAGGGGTCCTACGAGCAGTACTTC. The V and J genes are TRBV5-1 and TRBJ2-7, with 7 bases identical to TRBD1. V dropped 6 bases and J dropped 1; count of bases not matched to a gene: 10. The CDR3 extends over 15 amino acids. Per the germline V gene, CDR1 is SGHRS and CDR2 is YFSETQ.

This clone turned up a few times. The chain couples TRBV6-1 to TRBJ1-5; 11 bases are shared with TRBD1. With V trimmed by 5 bases and J by 4 bases, 4 bases remained unmatched. This CDR3 spans 15 amino acids. CDR1 and CDR2 (germline): MNHNS, SASEGT. The CDR3 region has the DNA TGTGCCAGCAGTTGGGACAGGGGGACGAATCAGCCCCAGCATTTT. Translated: CASSWDRGTNQPQHF.

The genes are TRBV7-3 and TRBJ2-7, with D maybe TRBD1 (5 bases). V lost 6 bases and J 0 bases, leaving 15 bases between the germline ends. The CDR3 is 15 residues long. Germline loops: CDR1 SGHTA, CDR2 FQGTGA. CDR3 coding DNA: TGTGCCAGCAGGATACCACAGGATAGCTCCTACGAGCAGTACTTC. Translation: CASRIPQDSSYEQYF.